The 31 T cell receptor beta chains below all came from one sample that was sequenced in a study of cytomegalovirus exposure and HLA in healthy donors. Sequencing used immunoSEQ multiplex PCR; TCRdb keeps in-frame clones, though not all of them. This table has 60,000 to 70,000 clones, about 92% appearing once. Sequenced input: PBMCs. The receptor source for this set is a man younger than 35 in good health and CMV-seropositive.

With regard to this clone: The junction does not match germline at one end; this may be a read error. The rearrangement links TRBV10-1 to TRBJ2-2; tentative D call: TRBD1 (6 bases). The CDR3 runs to 15 residues. Germline assignment: CDR1 WNHNN and CDR2 SYGVQD (reference sequence). CDR3 amino acids: CAGSVSRGNTGELFF. The CDR3, as DNA: TGCGCCGGCAGTGTGTCCAGGGGAAACACCGGGGAGCTGTTTTTT.

V usage is TRBV6-1 and J usage is TRBJ2-7; D might be TRBD1 (5 bases). CDR3 size: 15 residues. Germline V gene lookup returns CDR1 MNHNS and CDR2 SASEGT. V lost 1 base and J 3 bases, leaving 13 bases between the germline ends. The CDR3 nucleotides are TGTGCCAGCAGTGAAGAAACAGGTGGTGGCTACGAGCAGTACTTC. Translating gives CASSEETGGGYEQYF.

CDR3 amino acids: CAWLRDRASGNTIYF. CDR3 bases: TGTGCCTGGCTGAGGGACAGGGCGTCTGGAAACACCATATATTTT. The chain couples TRBV19 to TRBJ1-3, with 9 nucleotides matching TRBD1. Germline V CDR1 and CDR2: LNHDA, SQIVND (reference sequence). The V segment lost 11 bases and the J segment 1 base; nucleotides outside the gene matches: 9. This CDR3 region has 15 residues.

The chain links TRBV4-1 to TRBJ2-2; D unclear. Trimming removed 4 bases at V and 0 bases at J, with 12 bases between. Per germline, CDR1 MGHRA and CDR2 YSYEKL. This CDR3 comprises 16 residues. The CDR3 DNA sequence: TGCGCCAGCAGCCCCAGACATACGGCGAACACCGGGGAGCTGTTTTTT. This codes for CASSPRHTANTGELFF.

DNA for the CDR3: TGTGCCAGTAGTATACGTGAGACCCAGTACTTC. This encodes CASSIRETQYF. The chain links TRBV19 to TRBJ2-5; no definite D call. This CDR3 spans 11 amino acids. Germline V CDR1 and CDR2: LNHDA, SQIVND (reference sequence). V was clipped by 2 bases and J by 5 bases, with 3 bases between them.

J is TRBJ1-5 and V is TRBV27; 11 bases agree with TRBD1. In germline, CDR1 is MNHEY, CDR2 SMNVEV (reference sequence). The length of the CDR3 is 17 residues. V shed 5 bases and J 2 bases; nucleotides not matched to a gene: 8. The CDR3 DNA reads TGTGCCAGCAGTAAGAGGACAGGGGGCGAGGGCAATCAGCCCCAGCATTTT. Translating it yields CASSKRTGGEGNQPQHF.

In DNA, the CDR3 is TGTGCCAGCAGCCAAGAGTTTGGGACAGGGAACAATGAGCAGTTCTTC. It codes for CASSQEFGTGNNEQFF. This chain links TRBV4-2 with TRBJ2-1; 9 bases agree with TRBD1. The germline V gene encodes CDR1 LGHNA and CDR2 YNFKEQ. The CDR3 is made up of 16 amino acids. J lost 5 bases, V lost 0 bases, and 5 bases had no gene match.

This chain joins TRBV9 and TRBJ2-5, with TRBD2 matching 11 bases. The CDR3 extends over 14 amino acids. CDR1 and CDR2 from the germline V gene are SGDLS and YYNGEE. Trimming removed 4 bases from V and 3 bases from J; junction bases left unmatched: 2. CDR3 residues: CASSLGLAEETQYF. CDR3 sequence (DNA): TGTGCCAGCAGCCTGGGACTAGCGGAAGAGACCCAGTACTTC.

The chain has TRBV28 and TRBJ1-2; 9 bases are shared with TRBD1. The germline V gene has CDR1 MDHEN and CDR2 SYDVKM. The CDR3 length is 14 residues. V lost 2 bases to trimming and J lost 7 bases; unmatched junction nucleotides: 5. The CDR3 here is CASSLGDRVSGYTF. The CDR3 DNA sequence: TGTGCCAGCAGTTTAGGGGACAGGGTTAGTGGCTACACCTTC.

This chain links TRBV29-1 with TRBJ2-7; the match to TRBD2 covers 13 bases. V shed 6 bases, J shed 9 bases, and the junction held 8 bases outside the gene matches. The CDR3 is 13 amino acids. CDR1 and CDR2 from the germline V gene are SQVTM and ANQGSEA. DNA of the CDR3: TGCAGCGTCTGGACTAGCGGGAGAGAGGGGCAGTACTTC. Translation gives CSVWTSGREGQYF.

The chain joins TRBV7-6 to TRBJ2-7; a weak D match, TRBD1 (5 bases). Trimming took off 5 bases at V and 0 bases at J, with 11 bases between the two ends. This CDR3 has 14 amino acids. Germline V gives CDR1 SGHVS, CDR2 FNYEAQ. The DNA for the CDR3 is TGTGCCAGCAGCCTGGACACCCGCTCCTACGAGCAGTACTTC. Its protein product is CASSLDTRSYEQYF. Using reference TRBV7-6 and TRBJ2-7 for the parts outside the CDR3, the full variable domain is GAGVSQSPRYKVTKRGQDVALRCDPISGHVSLYWYRQALGQGPEFLTYFNYEAQQDKSGLPNDRFSAERPEGSISTLTIQRTEQRDSAMYRCASSLDTRSYEQYFGPGTRLTVT.

The chain uses TRBV9 and TRBJ1-1; perhaps TRBD1 as D (6 bases). Germline V lookup: CDR1 SGDLS, CDR2 YYNGEE. CDR3 length equals 14 residues. The V end was cut by 0 bases, the J end by 1 base, with 7 bases between. CDR3 sequence: CASSVVGGNTEAFF. The CDR3, as DNA: TGTGCCAGCAGCGTAGTAGGGGGGAACACTGAAGCTTTCTTT.

This clone was picked up a small number of times. This chain connects TRBV10-3 to TRBJ2-5; 13 bases fit TRBD2. Trimming cost V 10 bases and J 1 base; bases outside gene matches: 12. The CDR3 consists of 17 residues. Germline CDR1 ENHRY, CDR2 SYGVKD. The DNA for the CDR3 is TGTGCCACCTGTCCTACACTAGCGGGAGGGCCCCAAGAGACCCAGTACTTC. Protein product: CATCPTLAGGPQETQYF.

This clone was counted a single time. The junction and the germline gene differ at one end; a read error may be behind it. The chain employs TRBV7-7 and TRBJ2-7; 7 bases are shared with TRBD1. The CDR3 extends over 13 amino acids. Per germline, CDR1 SSHAT and CDR2 FNYEAQ (reference sequence). CDR3 sequence: CASSLGDSYEQYF. As DNA, the CDR3 is TGTGCTAGCAGCTTAGGGGACAGCTACGAGCAGTACTTC.

This chain joins TRBV9 and TRBJ2-2; 10 bases agree with TRBD2. This CDR3 has 17 amino acids. CDR1 SGDLS and CDR2 YYNGEE come from the germline V gene. The trim removed 0 bases at V and 6 bases at J, leaving 8 bases unmatched. This chain's CDR3 is CASSVATSGRGPGELFF. CDR3 DNA sequence: TGTGCCAGCAGCGTAGCTACGAGCGGGAGGGGTCCCGGGGAGCTGTTTTTT.

This rearrangement joins TRBV4-2 to TRBJ1-5; 8 positions match TRBD1. CDR1 and CDR2 (germline): LGHNA, YNFKEQ. V lost 0 bases and J lost 1; bases outside the gene matches: 2. The CDR3 has 16 amino acids. The CDR3 DNA reads as TGTGCCAGCAGCCAAGATTACAGGGGGAGCAATCAGCCCCAGCATTTT. This codes for CASSQDYRGSNQPQHF.

The rearrangement joins TRBV2 to TRBJ1-4, with 8 bases matching TRBD1. V shed 4 bases, J shed 5 bases, and the junction held 3 bases outside the gene matches. The CDR3 runs to 14 residues. Germline CDR1 and CDR2: SNHLY and FYNNEI. The CDR3 DNA follows: TGTGCCAGCAGTGGGCAGGGGGCGAATGAAAAACTGTTTTTT. This gives the protein CASSGQGANEKLFF.

The chain links TRBV5-1 to TRBJ2-1, with 9 bases matching TRBD2. Trimming at V came to 5 bases and at J to 5 bases, leaving 5 bases not matched to a gene. The germline gives CDR1 SGHRS, CDR2 YFSETQ. The CDR3 is 14 residues long. The CDR3 loop reads CASRVSGGNNEQFF. Here the CDR3 DNA reads TGCGCCAGCAGGGTGAGCGGGGGGAACAATGAGCAGTTCTTC.

The CDR3 DNA sequence: TGTGCCAGTAGTACGGGAGGGTTGGGGGAGCAGTACTTC. Amino acid sequence: CASSTGGLGEQYF. The gene calls are TRBV19 and TRBJ2-7, with 8 bases aligning to TRBD2. Germline CDR1 reads LNHDA; CDR2 reads SQIVND (reference sequence). With 4 bases clipped from V and 7 bases from J, the junction kept 6 bases outside the gene matches. This CDR3 is 13 amino acids long.

The gene calls are TRBV14 and TRBJ2-1, with 13 bases identical to TRBD2. J was trimmed by 1 base and V by 1 base; bases with no gene match: 7. This CDR3 spans 19 amino acids. CDR1 and CDR2 (germline): SGHDN, FVKESK. CDR3 bases: TGTGCCAGCAGCCAAGTCCCGGGACTAGCGGGAAGATCCTACAATGAGCAGTTCTTC. As protein: CASSQVPGLAGRSYNEQFF.

The J gene is TRBJ2-7, the V gene TRBV28; tentative D call: TRBD1 (5 bases). CDR1 MDHEN and CDR2 SYDVKM come from the germline V gene. V lost 6 bases, J lost 6 bases, and 12 bases lay in between. The CDR3 consists of 12 residues. The CDR3 bases are TGTGCCAGCAGCCCAGGGTCCGGCGAGCAGTACTTC. Its translation is CASSPGSGEQYF.

This rearrangement joins TRBV7-6 to TRBJ1-5; unclear D gene. The germline V and J ends were trimmed by 5 bases and 3 bases, with 17 bases remaining between them. Per germline, CDR1 SGHVS and CDR2 FNYEAQ. The CDR3 is 16 residues long. The DNA for the CDR3 is TGTGCCAGCAGCGTAGGACCGGGTGGGTTCAATCAGCCCCAGCATTTT. It yields the protein CASSVGPGGFNQPQHF.

The V gene is TRBV27, the J gene TRBJ2-3; TRBD2 is a possible D gene (6 bases). This CDR3 is 15 amino acids long. Germline CDR1 is MNHEY and CDR2 is SMNVEV (reference sequence). The V and J ends lost 3 bases and 1 base respectively, with 11 bases between them. The CDR3 loop reads CASSLAGLRTDTQYF. The DNA for the CDR3 is TGTGCCAGCAGTTTGGCGGGACTTCGCACAGATACGCAGTATTTT.

This rearrangement joins TRBV28 to TRBJ1-2, with D uncertain. The length of the CDR3 is 14 residues. V was clipped by 4 bases and J by 3 bases, with 12 bases between them. Germline lookup yields CDR1 MDHEN and CDR2 SYDVKM. CDR3 DNA sequence: TGTGCCAGCAGTTCTGCCGGGAGCGACTATGGCTACACCTTC. This gives the protein CASSSAGSDYGYTF.

The chain links TRBV30 to TRBJ1-2; no firm D call. The length of the CDR3 is 13 residues. The germline V and J ends were trimmed by 0 bases and 7 bases, with 12 bases remaining between them. Germline V CDR1 and CDR2: GTSNPN, SVGIG (reference sequence). CDR3 sequence reads: CAWSVVRVGGYTF. CDR3 coding DNA: TGTGCCTGGAGTGTAGTACGGGTGGGTGGCTACACCTTC.

V usage is TRBV19 and J usage is TRBJ2-1, with 10 bases lining up with TRBD2. Trimming at V came to 5 bases and at J to 15 bases, leaving 7 bases not matched to a gene. Germline values: CDR1 LNHDA, CDR2 SQIVND (reference sequence). This CDR3 comprises 12 residues. CDR3 nucleotides: TGTGCCAGTAGTGAAGCTAGCGGGAGTTTGTTCTTC. Translation gives CASSEASGSLFF.

The chain combines TRBV2 with TRBJ2-7; 7 positions agree with TRBD2. Germline CDR1 and CDR2: SNHLY and FYNNEI. The V segment lost 7 bases and the J segment 5 bases; nucleotides outside the gene matches: 11. The CDR3 runs 14 residues. CDR3 nucleotide sequence: TGTGCCAGCAAGAAAGCGGGATTACCCCACGAGCAGTACTTC. Translating it yields CASKKAGLPHEQYF.

The sample holds one count of this clone. The V call is TRBV30, the J call TRBJ2-7; 7 nucleotides line up with TRBD1. The CDR3 covers 14 residues. CDR1 is GTSNPN and CDR2 is SVGIG in the germline V gene (reference sequence). Trimming removed 2 bases from V and 0 bases from J; junction bases left unmatched: 4. CDR3 bases: TGTGCCTGGAGTTTAGGGGGCCTCTCCTACGAGCAGTACTTC. It encodes CAWSLGGLSYEQYF.

The chain recombines TRBV27 with TRBJ2-1, with 9 positions matching TRBD2. The CDR3 runs 17 residues. Germline V gene sequence: CDR1 MNHEY, CDR2 SMNVEV (reference sequence). The trim removed 8 bases at V and 6 bases at J, leaving 17 bases unmatched. The CDR3 DNA reads as TGTGCCAGCCTGGGGCTAGCGGGACTTTCCCTCCTCAATGAGCAGTTCTTC. As protein: CASLGLAGLSLLNEQFF.

The chain couples TRBV7-8 to TRBJ2-7; D gene unclear. Germline CDR1 is SGHVS and CDR2 is FQNEAQ. This CDR3 is 14 amino acids long. Trimming pared 2 bases from V and 0 bases from J, leaving 8 bases between. The CDR3 sequence: CASSLNHGSYEQYF. CDR3 coding DNA: TGTGCCAGCAGCTTAAACCACGGCTCCTACGAGCAGTACTTC.

V gene TRBV4-1 combines with J gene TRBJ2-7; 7 bases align to TRBD1. The germline gives CDR1 MGHRA, CDR2 YSYEKL. J gave up 11 bases and V 0 bases, and 7 bases lay outside the gene matches. This CDR3 region has 13 residues. CDR3 in amino acids: CASSQDPDREEYF. The CDR3, as DNA: TGCGCCAGCAGCCAAGATCCTGACAGGGAAGAGTACTTC.